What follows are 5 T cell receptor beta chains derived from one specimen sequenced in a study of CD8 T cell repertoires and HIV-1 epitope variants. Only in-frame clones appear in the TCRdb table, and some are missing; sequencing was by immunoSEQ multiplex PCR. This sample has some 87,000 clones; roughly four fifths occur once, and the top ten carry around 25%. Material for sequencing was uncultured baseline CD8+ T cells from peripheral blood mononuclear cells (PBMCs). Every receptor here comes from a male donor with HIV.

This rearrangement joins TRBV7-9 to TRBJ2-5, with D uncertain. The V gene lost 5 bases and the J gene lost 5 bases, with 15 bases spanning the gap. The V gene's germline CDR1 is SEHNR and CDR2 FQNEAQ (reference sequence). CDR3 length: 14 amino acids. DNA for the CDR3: TGTGCCAGCAGCCCACAGTGGCTCGAGGAGACCCAGTACTTC. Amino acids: CASSPQWLEETQYF.

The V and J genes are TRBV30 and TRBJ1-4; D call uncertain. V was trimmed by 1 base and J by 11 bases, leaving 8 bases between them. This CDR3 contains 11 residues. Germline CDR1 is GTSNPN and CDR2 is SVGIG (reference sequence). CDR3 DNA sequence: TGTGCCTGGAGTGGTCCGGAGAAACTGTTTTTT. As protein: CAWSGPEKLFF.

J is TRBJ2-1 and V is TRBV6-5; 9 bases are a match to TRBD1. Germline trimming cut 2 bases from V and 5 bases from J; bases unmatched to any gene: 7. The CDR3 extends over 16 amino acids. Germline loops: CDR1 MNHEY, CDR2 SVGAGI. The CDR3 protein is CASSYPGQGRNNEQFF. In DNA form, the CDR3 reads TGTGCCAGCAGTTACCCGGGACAGGGAAGGAACAATGAGCAGTTCTTC.

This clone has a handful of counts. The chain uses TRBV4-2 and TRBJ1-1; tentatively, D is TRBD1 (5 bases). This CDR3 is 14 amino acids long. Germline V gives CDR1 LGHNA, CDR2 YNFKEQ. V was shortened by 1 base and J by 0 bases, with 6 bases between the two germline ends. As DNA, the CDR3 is TGTGCCAGCAGCCAAGGAGGGGTGAACACTGAAGCTTTCTTT. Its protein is CASSQGGVNTEAFF.

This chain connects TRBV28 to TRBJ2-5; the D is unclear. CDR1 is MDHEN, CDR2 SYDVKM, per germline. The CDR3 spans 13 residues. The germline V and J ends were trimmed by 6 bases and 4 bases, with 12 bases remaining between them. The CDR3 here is CASRFPSGETQYF. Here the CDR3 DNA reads TGTGCCAGCAGGTTTCCTTCGGGAGAGACCCAGTACTTC.